In its sample, the clone carrying this T cell receptor (beta chain) was seen a few times. TCRdb re-called the RT-PCR reads with MiXCR, one entry per CDR3 protein. The sample consists of 630,000 or so distinct CDR3 sequences, 15% to 18% of them appearing once. The data originate from a study of response to subunit inactivated influenza vaccine. CDR3 size: 15 residues. J gave up 7 bases and V 0 bases, and 2 bases lay outside the gene matches. Germline lookup yields CDR1 ENHRY and CDR2 SYGVKD. The chain recombines TRBV10-3 with TRBJ2-3, with 12 bases aligning to TRBD2. Sample: PBMCs from blood, taken approximately 12 days after vaccination. The clonotype originates from a man in his fifties or sixties who received an inactivated influenza vaccine. This chain's CDR3 is CAISESTSGRNTQYF. The DNA for the CDR3 is TGTGCCATCAGTGAGTCGACTAGCGGGAGAAATACGCAGTATTTT.